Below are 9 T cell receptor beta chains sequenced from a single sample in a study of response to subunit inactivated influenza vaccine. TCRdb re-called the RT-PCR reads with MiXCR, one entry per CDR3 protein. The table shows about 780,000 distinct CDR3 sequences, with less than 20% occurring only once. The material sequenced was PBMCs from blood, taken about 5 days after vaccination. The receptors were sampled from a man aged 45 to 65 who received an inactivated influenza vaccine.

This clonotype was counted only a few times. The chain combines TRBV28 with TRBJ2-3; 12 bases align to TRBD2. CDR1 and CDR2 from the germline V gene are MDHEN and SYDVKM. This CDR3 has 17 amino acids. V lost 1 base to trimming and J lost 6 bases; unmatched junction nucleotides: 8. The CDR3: CASSLLLAGGLSDTQYF. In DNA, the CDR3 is TGTGCCAGCAGTTTATTACTAGCGGGAGGATTATCGGATACGCAGTATTTT. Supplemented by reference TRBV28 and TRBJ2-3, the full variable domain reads DVKVTQSSRYLVKRTGEKVFLECVQDMDHENMFWYRQDPGLGLRLIYFSYDVKMKEKGDIPEGYSVSREKKERFSLILESASTNQTSMYLCASSLLLAGGLSDTQYFGPGTRLTVL.

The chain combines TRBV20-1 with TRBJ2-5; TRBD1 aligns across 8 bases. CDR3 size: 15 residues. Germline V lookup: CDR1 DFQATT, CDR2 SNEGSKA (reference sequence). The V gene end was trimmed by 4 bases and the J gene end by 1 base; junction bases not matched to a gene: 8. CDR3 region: CSATTHRGSQETQYF. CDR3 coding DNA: TGCAGTGCTACTACTCACAGGGGGAGCCAAGAGACCCAGTACTTC.

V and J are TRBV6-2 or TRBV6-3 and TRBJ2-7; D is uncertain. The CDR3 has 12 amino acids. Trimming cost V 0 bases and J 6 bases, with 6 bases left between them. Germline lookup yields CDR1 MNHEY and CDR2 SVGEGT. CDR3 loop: CASSYSNAEQYF. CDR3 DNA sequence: TGTGCCAGCAGTTACTCGAATGCCGAGCAGTACTTC.

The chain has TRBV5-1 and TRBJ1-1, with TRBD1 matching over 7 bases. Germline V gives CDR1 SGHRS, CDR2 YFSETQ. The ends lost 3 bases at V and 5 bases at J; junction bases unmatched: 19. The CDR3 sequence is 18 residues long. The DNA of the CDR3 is TGCGCCAGCAGCTCGGTCCCGGCTCCGAAGACAGGGTGGACTGAAGCTTTCTTT. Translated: CASSSVPAPKTGWTEAFF.

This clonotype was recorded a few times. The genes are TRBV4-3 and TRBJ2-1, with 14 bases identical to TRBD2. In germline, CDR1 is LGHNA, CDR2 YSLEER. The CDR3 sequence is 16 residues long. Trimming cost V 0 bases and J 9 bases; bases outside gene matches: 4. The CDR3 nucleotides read TGCGCCAGCAGCCAAGATAGGACTAGCGGGAGGAGTGAGCAGTTCTTC. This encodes CASSQDRTSGRSEQFF.

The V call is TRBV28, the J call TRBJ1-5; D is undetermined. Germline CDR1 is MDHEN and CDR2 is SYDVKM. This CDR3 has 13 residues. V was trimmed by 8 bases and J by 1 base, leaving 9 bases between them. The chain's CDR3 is CASQTASNQPQHF. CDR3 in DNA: TGTGCCAGCCAGACGGCGAGCAATCAGCCCCAGCATTTT. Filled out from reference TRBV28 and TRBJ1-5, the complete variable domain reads DVKVTQSSRYLVKRTGEKVFLECVQDMDHENMFWYRQDPGLGLRLIYFSYDVKMKEKGDIPEGYSVSREKKERFSLILESASTNQTSMYLCASQTASNQPQHFGDGTRLSIL.

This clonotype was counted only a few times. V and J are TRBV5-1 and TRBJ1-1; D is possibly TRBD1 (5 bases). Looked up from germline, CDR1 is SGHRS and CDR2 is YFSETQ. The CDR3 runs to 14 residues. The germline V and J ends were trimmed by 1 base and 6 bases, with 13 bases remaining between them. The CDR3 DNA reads TGCGCCAGCAGCTTGAGGACACATAACGCTGAAGCTTTCTTT. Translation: CASSLRTHNAEAFF.

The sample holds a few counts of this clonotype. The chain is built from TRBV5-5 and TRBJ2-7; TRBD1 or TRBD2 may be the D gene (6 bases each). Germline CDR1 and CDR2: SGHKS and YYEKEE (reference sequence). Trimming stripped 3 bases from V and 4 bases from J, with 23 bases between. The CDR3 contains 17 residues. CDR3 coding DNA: TGTGCCAGCAGCTCCCTAGAGGGCGGAGGGGACAATTACGAGCAGTACTTC. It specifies CASSSLEGGGDNYEQYF.

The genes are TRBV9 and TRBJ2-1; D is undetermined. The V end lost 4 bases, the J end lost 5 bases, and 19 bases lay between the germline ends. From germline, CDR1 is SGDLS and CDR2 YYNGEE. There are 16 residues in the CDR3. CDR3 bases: TGTGCCAGCAGCTCCCAACGAAGAGGTGGCCACAATGAGCAGTTCTTC. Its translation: CASSSQRRGGHNEQFF.